This TCR beta chain was sequenced in a study of siplizumab effects on memory and regulatory T cells. Comment on this clone: Its antigen is still unknown.

Notes on the study in general: The authors did not confirm suppressive function in proliferating Tregs from siplizumab cultures. Memory cells that were CD4+ and unstimulated gave rise to alloreactive sequences, which siplizumab significantly reduced. Both greater diversity than memory cells and a major contribution to the alloresponse seemed to characterize naive T cells.

The protocol was immunoSEQ multiplex PCR, while the TCRdb copy is restricted to in-frame clones and leaves out a portion. The data show 55,000 to 70,000 clones, over 90% seen once. CDR3 length equals 13 residues. Germline CDR1 and CDR2: MGHDK and SYGVNS. Trimming shortened V by 1 base and J by 5 bases, and 5 bases separated the two germline ends. This clonotype was sampled from a human donor in good health. The chain carries TRBV25-1 and TRBJ2-2; no clear D gene. Source material: CD8+ T cells sorted from blood. CDR3 amino acids: CASSESQTGELFF. DNA for the CDR3: TGTGCCAGCAGTGAATCTCAGACCGGGGAGCTGTTTTTT.